This note documents a single T cell receptor beta chain sequence. Its antigen is unknown. There are no base qualities to consult, and no much larger clone falls within one base. This specimen comes from a study of blood T cell repertoires in COVID-19 (TCRdb year 2020). With regard to the full study: Collaborator samples came from the United States, Italy and Spain and covered acute and convalescent phases of COVID-19. The prospective study material was composed of cDNA or gDNA derived from T cells, B-cell-depleted T cells, or PBMCs. Deeply sampled blood TCRbeta repertoires from subjects exposed to, actively infected with, or recovered from COVID-19 were included in the dataset. The repertoires were released in a freely available public database intended as a resource for research on the immune response to SARS-CoV-2. The samples were drawn from the first 160 participants of the ongoing ImmuneRACE study and from over 950 subjects provided by 6 global collaborators. A de-identified subject ID, COVID-19 status, age in years and sex were almost always included in the sample metadata. Where HLA class I and class II types were available, the types were taken from metadata supplied by the sample provider, not from assay-based typing. Overall study results and their limits: How much clinical and demographic metadata was included differed by source and by participant, and the metadata was provided uncurated.

The collaborating institutions used their own protocols to collect whole blood in K2EDTA tubes. For TCRbeta analysis, collaborators shipped samples in one of three forms: frozen whole blood, isolated PBMCs, or DNA extracted from either of those sample types. Taken from cysteine to phenylalanine, the CDR3 has 14 residues. Only the CDR3 portion is preserved as DNA: 42 bases, with reading frame beginning at the first base. CDR1 WNHNN and CDR2 SYGVQD are derived from the germline V gene (reference sequence). V drops 9 bases and J drops 5 bases, leaving 20 bases in between. TCRbeta CDR3 regions were amplified from genomic DNA by means of the immunoSEQ Assay, a bias-controlled multiplex PCR. As for the authors' bioinformatics: Nucleated cell counts per sample were estimated from amplification of reference gene primers within the assay. To quantify the absolute abundance of each unique TCRbeta CDR3 rearrangement, sequence reads were collapsed and filtered. Productive Simpson clonality was computed per sample as the square root of Simpson's diversity index over productive rearrangements. In its TCRdb copy, this immuneACCESS table keeps in-frame sequences only and misses some clones. Where compared with another copy, unresolved V genes explain less than half of these, and the others have no known cause. V and J calls and clone size come straight from that table; D and trimming were deduced from the DNA. For this sample the table gives roughly 40,000 clones, of which around 79% were detected only once. Roughly 13% of the sample rests with the top ten.

The rearrangement combines TRBV10-1 with TRBJ2-7, and possibly TRBD2, on 5 matching bases. What was sequenced was peripheral blood. The clonotype originates from a human donor in a cohort sampled during active COVID-19. Here the CDR3 is given as CASVGKRVIDEQYF. The nucleotide sequence is given as TGCGCCAGTGTCGGGAAGCGAGTTATCGACGAGCAGTACTTC.